This T cell receptor beta chain is from a study of cytomegalovirus exposure and HLA in healthy donors. General study findings and limits: The study designated 150 or so TCR beta chains cytomegalovirus-associated. Most TCR sequences proved rare, with some public TCRs found in many donors. CMV antigen specificity of a few CMV-associated chains was confirmed in vitro.

Assay: immunoSEQ multiplex PCR; the TCRdb copy retains only in-frame clones and omits some. The table lists about 130,000 clones, around 80% of them singletons. With respect to this clone: Its antigen is unknown.

This TCR was recovered from a man under 40 in good health and CMV-seropositive. The sample taken for sequencing was PBMCs.

CDR3 amino acids: CASGGQGADTEAFF. DNA of the CDR3: TGTGCCAGCGGGGGACAGGGGGCGGACACTGAAGCTTTCTTT. This chain joins TRBV27 and TRBJ1-1, with 12 bases aligning to TRBD1. Germline V gene data show CDR1 as MNHEY and CDR2 as SMNVEV (reference sequence). V dropped 8 bases and J dropped 3; count of bases not matched to a gene: 4. The CDR3 is 14 residues long.